Sequencing of this TCR beta chain was carried out in a study of T cells in Graves' hyperthyroidism and ophthalmopathy. The CDR3 is made up of 13 amino acids. Per germline, CDR1 SGHTA and CDR2 FQGNSA. Trimming cost V 7 bases and J 6 bases, with 16 bases left between them. RNA transcripts gave rise to amplified TCR beta CDR3 regions. First-round RT-PCR of the TCR CDR3 relied on the HTBI primer set. TCRdb passed the multiplex PCR reads through MiXCR, listing each CDR3 protein once. The sample consists of over 500,000 distinct CDR3 sequences, approximately 16% of them appearing once. This clonotype was detected ten times or more.

The V and J genes are TRBV7-2 and TRBJ2-7, with D perhaps matching TRBD1 (5 bases). The sequencing input was blood. This clonotype originated in a woman between 25 and 40 years old with Graves' ophthalmopathy. CDR3 nucleotide sequence: TGTGCCAGCAAGGGCTTCGAAGGGGCCGAGCAGTACTTC. It is translated as CASKGFEGAEQYF. Supplemented by reference TRBV7-2 and TRBJ2-7, the full variable domain reads GAGVSQSPSNKVTEKGKDVELRCDPISGHTALYWYRQSLGQGLEFLIYFQGNSAPDKSGLPSDRFSAERTGGSVSTLTIQRTQQEDSAVYLCASKGFEGAEQYFGPGTRLTVT.